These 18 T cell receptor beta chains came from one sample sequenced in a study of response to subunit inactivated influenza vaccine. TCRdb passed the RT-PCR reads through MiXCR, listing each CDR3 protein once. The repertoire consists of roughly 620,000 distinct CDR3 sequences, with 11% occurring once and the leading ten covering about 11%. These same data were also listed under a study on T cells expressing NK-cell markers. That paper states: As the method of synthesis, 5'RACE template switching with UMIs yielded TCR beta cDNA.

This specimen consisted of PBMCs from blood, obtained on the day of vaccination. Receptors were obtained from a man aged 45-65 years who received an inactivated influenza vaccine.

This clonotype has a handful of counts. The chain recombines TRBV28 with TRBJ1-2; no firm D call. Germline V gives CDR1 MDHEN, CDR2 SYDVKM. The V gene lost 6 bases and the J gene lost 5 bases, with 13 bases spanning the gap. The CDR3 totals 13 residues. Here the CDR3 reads CASSDLAGYGYTF. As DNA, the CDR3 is TGTGCCAGCAGCGACCTCGCGGGGTATGGCTACACCTTC.

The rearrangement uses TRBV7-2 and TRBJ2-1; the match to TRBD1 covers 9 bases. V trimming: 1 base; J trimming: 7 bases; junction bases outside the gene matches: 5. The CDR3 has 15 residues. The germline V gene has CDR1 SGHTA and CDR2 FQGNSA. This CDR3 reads CASSLDRGLLNEQFF. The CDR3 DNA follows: TGTGCCAGCAGCTTAGACAGGGGGCTTTTGAATGAGCAGTTCTTC.

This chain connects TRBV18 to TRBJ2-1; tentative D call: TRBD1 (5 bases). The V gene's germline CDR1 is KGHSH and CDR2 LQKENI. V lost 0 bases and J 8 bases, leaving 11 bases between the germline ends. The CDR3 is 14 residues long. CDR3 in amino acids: CASSPPSRVDEQFF. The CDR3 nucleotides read TGTGCCAGCTCACCACCATCCAGGGTTGATGAGCAGTTCTTC.

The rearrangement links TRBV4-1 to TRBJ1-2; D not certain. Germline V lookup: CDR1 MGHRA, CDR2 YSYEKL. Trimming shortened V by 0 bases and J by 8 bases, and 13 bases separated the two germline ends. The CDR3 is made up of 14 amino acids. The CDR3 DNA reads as TGCGCCAGCAGCCAAGACCCCCTGGGGAACGGCTACACCTTC. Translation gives CASSQDPLGNGYTF.

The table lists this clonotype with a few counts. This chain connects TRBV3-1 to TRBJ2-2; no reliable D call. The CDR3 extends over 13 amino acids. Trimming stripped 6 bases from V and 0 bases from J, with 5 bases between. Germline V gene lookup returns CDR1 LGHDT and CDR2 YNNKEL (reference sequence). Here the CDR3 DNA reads TGTGCCAGCAGATGGTCGAACACCGGGGAGCTGTTTTTT. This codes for CASRWSNTGELFF.

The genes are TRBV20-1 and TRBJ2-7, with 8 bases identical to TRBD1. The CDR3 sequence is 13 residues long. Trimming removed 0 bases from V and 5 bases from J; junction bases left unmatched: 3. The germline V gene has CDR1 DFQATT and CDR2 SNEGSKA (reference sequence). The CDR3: CSARDVRGHEQYF. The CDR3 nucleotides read TGCAGTGCTAGAGATGTCAGGGGGCACGAGCAGTACTTC.

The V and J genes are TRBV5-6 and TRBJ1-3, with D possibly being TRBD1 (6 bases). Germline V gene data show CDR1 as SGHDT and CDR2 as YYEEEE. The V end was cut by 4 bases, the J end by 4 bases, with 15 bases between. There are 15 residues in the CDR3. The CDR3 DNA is TGTGCCAGCAGCCTTCAACAGGGTCCAGGAAACACCATATATTTT. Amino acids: CASSLQQGPGNTIYF.

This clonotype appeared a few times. CDR3 nucleotide sequence: TGTGCCAGCAGTGAAGCACACCGGAAGCCCAACACCGGGGAGCTGTTTTTT. Its translation is CASSEAHRKPNTGELFF. The chain combines TRBV6-1 with TRBJ2-2; D remains ambiguous. V was shortened by 0 bases and J by 2 bases, with 13 bases between the two germline ends. This CDR3 has 17 residues. Germline CDR1 and CDR2: MNHNS and SASEGT.

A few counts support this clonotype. CDR3 in DNA: TGTGCCAGCAGCTCATCAGTGTTTCTAGCGGTAAGCACAGATACGCAGTATTTT. As protein: CASSSSVFLAVSTDTQYF. The chain carries TRBV21-1 and TRBJ2-3; whether TRBD2, the table's D call, matches the DNA was not checked. TRBV21-1 is a listed pseudogene. The CDR3 consists of 18 residues.

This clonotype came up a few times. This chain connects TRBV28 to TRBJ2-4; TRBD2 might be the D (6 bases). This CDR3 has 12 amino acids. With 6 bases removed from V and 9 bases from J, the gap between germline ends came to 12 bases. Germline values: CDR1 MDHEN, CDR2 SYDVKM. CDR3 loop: CASRAGTSIQYF. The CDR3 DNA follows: TGTGCCAGCAGGGCCGGGACTTCCATTCAGTACTTC.

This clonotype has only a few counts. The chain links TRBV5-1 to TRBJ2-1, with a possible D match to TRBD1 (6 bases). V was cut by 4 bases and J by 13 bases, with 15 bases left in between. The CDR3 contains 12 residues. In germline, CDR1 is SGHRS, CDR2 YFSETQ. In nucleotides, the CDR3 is TGCGCCAGCAGCAACATCGGGGACAATCAGTTCTTC. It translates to CASSNIGDNQFF.

CDR3 loop: CASSLARGAAGLLTF. CDR3 in DNA: TGTGCCAGCAGCTTAGCCAGGGGCGCGGCGGGGCTTTTGACTTTC. V usage is TRBV7-2 and J usage is TRBJ2-6; either TRBD1 or TRBD2 may supply D (6 bases each). This CDR3 spans 15 amino acids. Trimming left V 0 bases short and J 17 bases short, with 20 bases between. CDR1 and CDR2 from the germline V gene are SGHTA and FQGNSA.

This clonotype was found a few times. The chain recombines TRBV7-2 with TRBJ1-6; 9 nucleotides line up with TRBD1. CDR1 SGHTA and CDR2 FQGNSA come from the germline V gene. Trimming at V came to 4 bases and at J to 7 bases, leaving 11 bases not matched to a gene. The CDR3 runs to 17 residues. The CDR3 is CASSSKGTGTRNSPLHF. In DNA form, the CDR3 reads TGTGCCAGCAGCTCAAAAGGGACAGGGACTCGAAATTCACCCCTCCACTTT. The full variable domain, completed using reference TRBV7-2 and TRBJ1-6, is GAGVSQSPSNKVTEKGKDVELRCDPISGHTALYWYRQSLGQGLEFLIYFQGNSAPDKSGLPSDRFSAERTGGSVSTLTIQRTQQEDSAVYLCASSSKGTGTRNSPLHFGNGTRLTVT.

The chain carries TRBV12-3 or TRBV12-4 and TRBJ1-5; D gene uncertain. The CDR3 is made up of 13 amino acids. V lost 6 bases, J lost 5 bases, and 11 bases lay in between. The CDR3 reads CASRFTVDQPQHF. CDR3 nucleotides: TGTGCCAGCAGATTTACCGTTGATCAGCCCCAGCATTTT.

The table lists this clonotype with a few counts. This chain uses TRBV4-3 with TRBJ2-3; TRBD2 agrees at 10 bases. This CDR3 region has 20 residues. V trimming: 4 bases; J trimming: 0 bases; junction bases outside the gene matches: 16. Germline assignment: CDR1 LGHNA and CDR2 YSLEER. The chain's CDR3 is CASSPYYLLAGETSTDTQYF. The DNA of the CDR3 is TGCGCCAGCAGCCCCTACTATCTTCTAGCGGGGGAGACTAGCACAGATACGCAGTATTTT.

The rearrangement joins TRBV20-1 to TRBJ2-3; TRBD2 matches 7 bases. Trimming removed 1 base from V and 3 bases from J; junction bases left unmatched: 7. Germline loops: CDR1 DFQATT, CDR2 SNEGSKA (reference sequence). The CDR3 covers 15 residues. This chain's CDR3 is CSARVGGSGTDTQYF. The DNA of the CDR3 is TGCAGTGCTAGAGTTGGGGGTAGCGGGACAGATACGCAGTATTTT.

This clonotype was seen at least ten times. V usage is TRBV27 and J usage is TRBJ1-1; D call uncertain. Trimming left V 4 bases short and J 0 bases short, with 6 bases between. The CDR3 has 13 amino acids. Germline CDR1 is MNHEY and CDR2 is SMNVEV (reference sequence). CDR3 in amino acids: CASSYVMNTEAFF. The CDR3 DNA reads TGTGCCAGCAGTTACGTCATGAACACTGAAGCTTTCTTT.

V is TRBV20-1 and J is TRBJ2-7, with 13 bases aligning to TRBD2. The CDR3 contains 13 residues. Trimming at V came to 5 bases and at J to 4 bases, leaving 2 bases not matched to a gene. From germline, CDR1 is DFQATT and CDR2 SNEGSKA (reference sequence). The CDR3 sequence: CSAGGLAGYEQYF. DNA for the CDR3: TGCAGTGCTGGGGGACTAGCGGGGTACGAGCAGTACTTC.